This TCR beta chain was sequenced for a study of blood T cells in healthy people across ages. This CDR3 is 14 amino acids long. Germline CDR1 is SGDLS and CDR2 is YYNGEE. V was shortened by 0 bases and J by 7 bases, with 14 bases between the two germline ends. Each donor had approximately 10 milliliters of peripheral blood drawn. PCR was performed a second time for about 7 to 12 cycles using a sample-barcoded 5' primer and a J-beta primer mix. Every sample gave at least 2.5 million paired-end reads containing CDR3. TCRdb reprocessed the 5' RACE reads via MiXCR and lists one record per CDR3 protein. The data show some 550,000 distinct CDR3 sequences, around 48% seen once. Details on this clonotype: Antigen specificity is unknown.

Study results and caveats: Unsorted PBMC material precluded a definitive naive versus antigen-experienced comparison. Greater diversity and more naive CD4+ cells were seen in long-lived donors than in aged donors.

The J gene is TRBJ2-7, the V gene TRBV9; D is unresolved. Sequencing input: blood. The sequence derives from an elderly man in good health. The CDR3 protein is CASSVEQTLGEQYF. CDR3 in DNA: TGTGCCAGCAGCGTAGAACAGACCCTAGGGGAGCAGTACTTC.